This section outlines one T cell receptor beta chain sequence together with its context. PCR employed 60 Vbeta and 13 Jbeta primers. TCRdb's table, derived via immunoSEQ multiplex PCR, lists solely in-frame clones and lacks some. The sample shows 130,000 to 150,000 clones, around 80% of them seen only once. This entry belongs to a study of cytomegalovirus exposure and HLA in healthy donors. Trimming removed 3 bases from V and 0 bases from J, with 11 bases in between. The germline gives CDR1 GTSNPN, CDR2 SVGIG (reference sequence). The CDR3 has 14 residues. This chain links TRBV30 with TRBJ1-1, with TRBD1 as a possible D gene (5 bases). The source is a female donor in good health and CMV-seronegative. The sample taken for sequencing was PBMCs. DNA for the CDR3: TGTGCCTGGAGGGGGAGGGGCGTGAACACTGAAGCTTTCTTT. Translated: CAWRGRGVNTEAFF.